This note documents a single TCR beta chain sequence. Antigen unknown. The V end was cut by 7 bases, the J end by 6 bases, with 9 bases between. This CDR3 has 11 residues. CDR1 is MNHEY, CDR2 SVGAGI, per germline. The assay was immunoSEQ multiplex PCR, and TCRdb's table has in-frame clones only and misses some. The table includes 85,000 to 100,000 clones, about four fifths detected once. As for time point: baseline, week 1 (first vaccination visit). Treatment reported: pre-vaccination baseline after standard-of-care therapy. The data are from a study of a mutant IDH1 vaccine in newly diagnosed glioma. Overall study context: Males made up approximately 62% and females about 40% of treated patients, whose mean age was roughly 40 years. It was radiotherapy, temozolomide, or both that patients received previously, with most receiving both. General study results and limits: Among all patients, vaccine-induced immune responses occurred in 80% to 95%. Apparently unrelated to pseudoprogression were changes in the top peripheral T cell clonotypes.

The starting material was PBMCs, obtained from a glioma patient treated with radiotherapy, temozolomide or both. The V and J genes are TRBV6-5 and TRBJ1-2; possibly TRBD1 for D (5 bases). The source is a man aged 40-50 years with glioma. The CDR3 DNA reads as TGTGCCAGCACCCAGGGCCATGGCTACACCTTC. Its protein is CASTQGHGYTF.